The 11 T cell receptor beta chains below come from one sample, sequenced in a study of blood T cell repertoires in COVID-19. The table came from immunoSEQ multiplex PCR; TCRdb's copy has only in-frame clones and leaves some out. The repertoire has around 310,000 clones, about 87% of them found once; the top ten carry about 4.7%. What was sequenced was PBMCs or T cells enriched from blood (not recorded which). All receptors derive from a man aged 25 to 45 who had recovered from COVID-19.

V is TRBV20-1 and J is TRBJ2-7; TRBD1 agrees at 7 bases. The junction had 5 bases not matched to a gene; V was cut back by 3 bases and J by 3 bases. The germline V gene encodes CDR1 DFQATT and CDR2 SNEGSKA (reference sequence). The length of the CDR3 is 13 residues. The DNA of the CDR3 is TGCAGTGCTAGTGGGGACAGCTTCTACGAGCAGTACTTC. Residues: CSASGDSFYEQYF.

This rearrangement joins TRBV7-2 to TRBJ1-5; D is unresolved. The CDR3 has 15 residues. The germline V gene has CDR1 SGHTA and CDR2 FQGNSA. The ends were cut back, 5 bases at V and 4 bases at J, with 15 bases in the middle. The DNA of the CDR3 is TGTGCCAGCAGCACCTTTCGCCAAGAGAATCAGCCCCAGCATTTT. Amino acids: CASSTFRQENQPQHF.

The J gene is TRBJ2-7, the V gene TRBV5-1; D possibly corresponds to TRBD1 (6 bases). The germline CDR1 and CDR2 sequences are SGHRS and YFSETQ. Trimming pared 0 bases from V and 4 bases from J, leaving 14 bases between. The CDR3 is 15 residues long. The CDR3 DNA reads TGCGCCAGCAGCTTGGAACAGGGCGGCCTGTACGAGCAGTACTTC. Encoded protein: CASSLEQGGLYEQYF.

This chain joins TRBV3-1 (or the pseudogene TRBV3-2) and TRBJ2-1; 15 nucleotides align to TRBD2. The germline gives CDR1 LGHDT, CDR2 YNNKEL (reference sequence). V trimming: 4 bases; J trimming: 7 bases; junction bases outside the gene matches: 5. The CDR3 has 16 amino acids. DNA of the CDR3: TGTGCCAGCAGCCTATCCGGGACTAGCGGGGGGAATGAGCAGTTCTTC. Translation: CASSLSGTSGGNEQFF.

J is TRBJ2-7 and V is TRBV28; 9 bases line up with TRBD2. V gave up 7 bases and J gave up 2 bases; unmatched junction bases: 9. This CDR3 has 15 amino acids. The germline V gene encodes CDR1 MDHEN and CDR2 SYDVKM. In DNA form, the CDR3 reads TGTGCCAGCACCTTGTCCGGACTAGCGCCCTACGAGCAGTACTTC. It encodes CASTLSGLAPYEQYF. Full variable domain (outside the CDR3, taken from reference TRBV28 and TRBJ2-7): DVKVTQSSRYLVKRTGEKVFLECVQDMDHENMFWYRQDPGLGLRLIYFSYDVKMKEKGDIPEGYSVSREKKERFSLILESASTNQTSMYLCASTLSGLAPYEQYFGPGTRLTVT.

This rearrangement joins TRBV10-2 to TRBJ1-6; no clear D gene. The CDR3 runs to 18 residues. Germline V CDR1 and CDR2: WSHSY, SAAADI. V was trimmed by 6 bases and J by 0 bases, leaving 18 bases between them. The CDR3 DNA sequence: TGCGCCAGCAGGCCCAGACACGGCGATAGCTCCTATAATTCACCCCTCCACTTT. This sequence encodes CASRPRHGDSSYNSPLHF.

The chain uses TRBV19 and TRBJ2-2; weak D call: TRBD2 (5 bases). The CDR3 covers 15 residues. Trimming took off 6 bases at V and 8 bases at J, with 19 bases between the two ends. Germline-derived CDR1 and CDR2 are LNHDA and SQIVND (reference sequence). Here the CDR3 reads CASRILTNPRGELFF. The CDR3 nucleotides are TGTGCCAGTAGGATACTGACTAACCCTAGGGGGGAGCTGTTTTTT.

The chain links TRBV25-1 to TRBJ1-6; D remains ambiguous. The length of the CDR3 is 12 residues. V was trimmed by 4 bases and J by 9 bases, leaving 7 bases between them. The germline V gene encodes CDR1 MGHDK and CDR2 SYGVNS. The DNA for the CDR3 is TGTGCCAGCAGTGTGGGAGGTTCACCCCTCCACTTT. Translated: CASSVGGSPLHF.

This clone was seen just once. The CDR3 sequence: CASSNRNQPQHF. The CDR3 nucleotides read TGTGCCAGCAGTAACAGAAATCAGCCCCAGCATTTT. J is TRBJ1-5 and V is TRBV27; D gene unclear. Germline V lookup: CDR1 MNHEY, CDR2 SMNVEV (reference sequence). The V gene lost 5 bases and the J gene lost 4 bases, with 6 bases spanning the gap. The CDR3 has 12 amino acids.

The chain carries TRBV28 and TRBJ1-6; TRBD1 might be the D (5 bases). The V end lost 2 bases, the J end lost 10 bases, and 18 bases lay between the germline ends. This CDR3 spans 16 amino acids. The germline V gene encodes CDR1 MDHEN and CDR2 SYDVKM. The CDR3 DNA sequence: TGTGCCAGCAGTTTAATCGGGACTCGTTCGGTCTCACCCCTCCACTTT. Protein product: CASSLIGTRSVSPLHF.

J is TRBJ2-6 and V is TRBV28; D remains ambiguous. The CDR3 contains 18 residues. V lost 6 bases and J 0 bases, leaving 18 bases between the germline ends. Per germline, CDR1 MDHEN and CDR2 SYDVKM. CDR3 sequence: CASSQTVRRSSGANVLTF. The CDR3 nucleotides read TGTGCCAGCAGCCAAACGGTCCGACGGAGCTCTGGGGCCAACGTCCTGACTTTC.